Presented here are 4 T cell receptor beta chains from one specimen sequenced in a study of shared clonotypes between healthy human individuals. The table came from immunoSEQ multiplex PCR; TCRdb's copy has only in-frame clones and leaves some out. This table holds roughly 2,000,000 clones, over 85% found once. CD45RO-negative CD8 cells positively selected for CCR7 made up the naive population, which excluded terminally differentiated effector memory CD45RA+ cells. Sequenced input: naive CD8+ T cells sorted from blood. The source is a man aged 18-30 years in good health.

The chain links TRBV7-9 to TRBJ2-4, with D perhaps TRBD1 (5 bases). V was clipped by 5 bases and J by 3 bases, with 14 bases between them. The germline gives CDR1 SEHNR, CDR2 FQNEAQ (reference sequence). The length of the CDR3 is 15 residues. As DNA, the CDR3 is TGTGCCAGCAGCGCCCATCAGGGTCTCAAAAACATTCAGTACTTC. Translation gives CASSAHQGLKNIQYF.

The V and J genes are TRBV13 and TRBJ2-1; TRBD1 is a possible D gene (6 bases). Deletions cut 8 bases from V and 2 bases from J, with 13 bases between. CDR1 and CDR2 from the germline V gene are PRHDT and FYEKMQ (reference sequence). This CDR3 contains 14 residues. This CDR3 reads CASCHRAPYNEQFF. CDR3 sequence (DNA): TGTGCCAGCTGTCACAGGGCCCCCTACAATGAGCAGTTCTTC.

The chain carries TRBV27 and TRBJ2-1, with D hard to call. This CDR3 has 16 residues. Between the trimmed V and J ends, which lost 6 bases and 0 bases, there was a span of 15 bases. Germline V gene lookup returns CDR1 MNHEY and CDR2 SMNVEV (reference sequence). CDR3 residues: CASSTPDGSSYNEQFF. CDR3 DNA: TGTGCCAGCAGCACCCCGGACGGCAGCTCCTACAATGAGCAGTTCTTC.

The CDR3: CAFEGAVNSYEQYF. CDR3 bases: TGTGCCTTTGAGGGAGCGGTTAACTCCTACGAGCAGTACTTC. This chain uses TRBV5-8 with TRBJ2-7; perhaps TRBD2 as D (5 bases). The CDR3 extends over 14 amino acids. CDR1 and CDR2 (germline): SGHTS, YDEGEE. With 10 bases removed from V and 0 bases from J, the gap between germline ends came to 17 bases.